This T cell receptor (beta chain) was retrieved from a study of blood T cell repertoires in COVID-19. Study at large: Specimens from acute and convalescent COVID-19 originated in the United States, Italy and Spain.

Profiling relied on immunoSEQ multiplex PCR, and the TCRdb table lists in-frame clones only, not all of them. This sample has around 330,000 clones; about 91% occur once, and the top ten carry roughly a tenth. CDR1 and CDR2 from the germline V gene are LGHNA and YSLEER. This CDR3 region has 13 residues. V gave up 3 bases and J gave up 8 bases, with 10 bases separating them. Sequences were obtained from PBMCs or T cells enriched from blood (not recorded which). This chain joins TRBV4-3 and TRBJ2-2, with TRBD2 as a possible D gene (6 bases). The clonotype was recovered from a woman in her 40s who had recovered from COVID-19. DNA for the CDR3: TGCGCCAGCAGCCAGGGGACTGTTGGGGAGCTGTTTTTT. It translates to CASSQGTVGELFF.